One and the same sample provided the 32 T cell receptor beta chains below, sequenced in a study of blood T cell repertoires in COVID-19. The protocol was immunoSEQ multiplex PCR, while the TCRdb copy is restricted to in-frame clones and leaves out a portion. Among about 350,000 clones listed, around nine tenths were seen once. Sequencing was done on a sample of PBMCs or T cells enriched from blood (not recorded which). The receptors stem from a woman in her twenties or thirties who had been exposed to COVID-19.

The V call is TRBV28, the J call TRBJ1-5; D ambiguous. The CDR3 runs to 15 residues. The V gene lost 5 bases and the J gene lost 0 bases, with 11 bases spanning the gap. CDR1 is MDHEN, CDR2 SYDVKM, per germline. The chain's CDR3 is CASSHRVYSNQPQHF. The DNA of the CDR3 is TGTGCCAGCAGTCACAGAGTGTATAGCAATCAGCCCCAGCATTTT.

The J gene is TRBJ1-2, the V gene TRBV7-9; D possibly corresponds to TRBD1 (6 bases). Germline CDR1 reads SEHNR; CDR2 reads FQNEAQ (reference sequence). This CDR3 has 16 residues. Trimming shortened V by 4 bases and J by 2 bases, and 17 bases separated the two germline ends. The CDR3 here is CASSSPGTQPNYGYTF. Here the CDR3 DNA reads TGTGCCAGCAGCTCCCCCGGGACACAACCAAACTATGGCTACACCTTC.

The chain has TRBV3-1 (or the pseudogene TRBV3-2) and TRBJ1-1; D ambiguous. This CDR3 contains 14 residues. V lost 7 bases to trimming and J lost 3 bases, with 15 bases between them. CDR1 is LGHDT, CDR2 YNNKEL, per germline (reference sequence). Written as DNA, the CDR3 is TGTGCCAGCACCCTCTTCGCCGGGGACACTGAAGCTTTCTTT. Encoded protein: CASTLFAGDTEAFF.

This clone was seen a handful of times. The genes are TRBV27 and TRBJ1-6; a possible D gene is TRBD1 (5 bases). Germline V CDR1 and CDR2: MNHEY, SMNVEV (reference sequence). Trimming cost V 1 base and J 4 bases, with 17 bases left between them. This CDR3 has 18 amino acids. In DNA, the CDR3 is TGTGCCAGCAGTTTATACGGGGGGGTGGTCTCTTATAATTCACCCCTCCACTTT. Its translation is CASSLYGGVVSYNSPLHF.

The chain joins TRBV7-2 to TRBJ1-5, with no clear D. This CDR3 region has 15 residues. V was pared by 1 base and J by 1 base, with 8 bases between. The V gene's germline CDR1 is SGHTA and CDR2 FQGNSA. The CDR3 sequence: CASSLVLGSNQPQHF. The CDR3 DNA follows: TGTGCCAGCAGCTTAGTTTTGGGCAGCAATCAGCCCCAGCATTTT.

This chain joins TRBV14 and TRBJ2-2, with 11 bases matching TRBD1. The V gene's germline CDR1 is SGHDN and CDR2 FVKESK. CDR3 length: 16 amino acids. Trimming removed 5 bases from V and 4 bases from J; junction bases left unmatched: 6. Written as DNA, the CDR3 is TGTGCCAGCAGCGCCCGGGACAGGGGGATCACCGGGGAGCTGTTTTTT. Residues: CASSARDRGITGELFF.

The genes are TRBV9 and TRBJ2-7; TRBD2 agrees at 8 bases. The V gene's germline CDR1 is SGDLS and CDR2 YYNGEE. V shed 0 bases, J shed 7 bases, and the junction held 12 bases outside the gene matches. The CDR3 is 16 residues long. The CDR3 reads CASSVASSGKSREQYF. The CDR3 coding sequence is TGTGCCAGCAGCGTAGCTAGTAGCGGGAAATCAAGGGAGCAGTACTTC.

The chain has TRBV18 and TRBJ2-7, with D possibly being TRBD2 (6 bases). CDR3 size: 16 residues. Germline CDR1 is KGHSH and CDR2 is LQKENI. The V end lost 5 bases, the J end lost 0 bases, and 17 bases lay between the germline ends. For the CDR3, the DNA is TGTGCCAGCTCAACAAGTAGCGGAACCTACTCCTACGAGCAGTACTTC. It yields the protein CASSTSSGTYSYEQYF.

In regard to this clone: The same CDR3 is also encoded by other DNA sequences in this sample. The J gene is TRBJ2-7, the V gene TRBV12-3 or TRBV12-4; perhaps TRBD1 as D (5 bases). CDR3 length: 12 residues. V lost 1 base and J lost 5, with 6 bases in between. DNA of the CDR3: TGTGCCAGCAGTTTAGGGGGCCACGAGCAGTACTTC. Amino acids: CASSLGGHEQYF.

V usage is TRBV7-2 and J usage is TRBJ2-5; a possible D gene is TRBD2 (5 bases). The V end lost 5 bases, the J end lost 3 bases, and 16 bases lay between the germline ends. Germline-derived CDR1 and CDR2 are SGHTA and FQGNSA. There are 15 residues in the CDR3. CDR3 residues: CASSPKLVGEETQYF. The CDR3 DNA reads as TGTGCCAGCAGCCCAAAATTGGTGGGAGAAGAGACCCAGTACTTC.

The chain uses TRBV29-1 and TRBJ2-2; unclear D gene. Germline V gene data show CDR1 as SQVTM and CDR2 as ANQGSEA. The V gene lost 7 bases and the J gene lost 7 bases, with 7 bases spanning the gap. The CDR3 spans 10 residues. The CDR3: CSALSGELFF. The CDR3 DNA follows: TGCAGCGCCTTGAGCGGGGAGCTGTTTTTT.

The chain couples TRBV10-3 to TRBJ1-4; 9 nucleotides align to TRBD1. Germline loops: CDR1 ENHRY, CDR2 SYGVKD. The trim removed 3 bases at V and 8 bases at J, leaving 7 bases unmatched. The CDR3 is 15 residues long. The CDR3 DNA reads TGTGCCATCAGTGATTCAGACAGGGGGAACGAAAAACTGTTTTTT. Amino acids: CAISDSDRGNEKLFF.

This chain uses TRBV27 with TRBJ2-1, with 9 bases matching TRBD2. Germline CDR1 reads MNHEY; CDR2 reads SMNVEV (reference sequence). The CDR3 is 17 residues long. The junction had 8 bases not matched to a gene; V was cut back by 2 bases and J by 3 bases. CDR3 region: CASSLRASGVNYNEQFF. In DNA form, the CDR3 reads TGTGCCAGCAGTTTACGGGCTAGCGGGGTGAACTACAATGAGCAGTTCTTC.

As for this clone: Other DNA sequences in this specimen translate into the identical CDR3. This chain links TRBV30 with TRBJ2-3; 7 nucleotides align to TRBD2. CDR1 GTSNPN and CDR2 SVGIG come from the germline V gene (reference sequence). The trim removed 3 bases at V and 1 base at J, leaving 4 bases unmatched. This CDR3 region has 14 residues. The DNA for the CDR3 is TGTGCCTGGAGCAGACTAGCAGGCACAGATACGCAGTATTTT. Encoded protein: CAWSRLAGTDTQYF.

V and J are TRBV5-5 and TRBJ2-2; 7 bases align to TRBD2. V dropped 5 bases and J dropped 6; count of bases not matched to a gene: 7. The CDR3 is 14 residues long. CDR1 SGHKS and CDR2 YYEKEE come from the germline V gene (reference sequence). CDR3 DNA: TGTGCCAGCAGTTGGACTAGTTGGGCCGGGGAGCTGTTTTTT. This translates into CASSWTSWAGELFF.

The chain links TRBV29-1 to TRBJ2-6; TRBD1 might be the D (5 bases). V was clipped by 5 bases and J by 2 bases, with 13 bases between them. This CDR3 is built from 15 residues. Germline CDR1 and CDR2: SQVTM and ANQGSEA. CDR3 sequence: CSVLTTGAGANVLTF. The CDR3 nucleotides read TGCAGCGTTCTAACCACAGGTGCTGGGGCCAACGTCCTGACTTTC.

V gene TRBV28 combines with J gene TRBJ1-5, with 8 positions matching TRBD1. CDR3 size: 15 residues. Germline CDR1 and CDR2: MDHEN and SYDVKM. The trim removed 4 bases at V and 5 bases at J, leaving 7 bases unmatched. Written as DNA, the CDR3 is TGTGCCAGCAGTTACCCCGACAGGGGCCATCAGCCCCAGCATTTT. Protein: CASSYPDRGHQPQHF. Full variable domain (rest looked up from reference TRBV28 and TRBJ1-5): DVKVTQSSRYLVKRTGEKVFLECVQDMDHENMFWYRQDPGLGLRLIYFSYDVKMKEKGDIPEGYSVSREKKERFSLILESASTNQTSMYLCASSYPDRGHQPQHFGDGTRLSIL.

The chain joins TRBV7-8 to TRBJ2-1, with D perhaps matching TRBD2 (5 bases). The V gene lost 1 base and the J gene lost 5 bases, with 12 bases spanning the gap. Germline V gene sequence: CDR1 SGHVS, CDR2 FQNEAQ. The CDR3 sequence is 15 residues long. The CDR3, as DNA: TGTGCCAGCAGCTTAGGCCCCATAGCGAACAATGAGCAGTTCTTC. Translation: CASSLGPIANNEQFF.

The V call is TRBV7-6, the J call TRBJ2-7; 9 bases are shared with TRBD2. J gave up 0 bases and V 4 bases, and 13 bases lay outside the gene matches. Germline values: CDR1 SGHVS, CDR2 FNYEAQ. The CDR3 is 18 residues long. The CDR3 protein is CASSSPGVAGELSYEQYF. The CDR3 bases are TGTGCCAGCAGCTCCCCCGGCGTAGCGGGAGAACTCTCCTACGAGCAGTACTTC. The complete variable domain, with remaining parts taken from reference TRBV7-6 and TRBJ2-7, reads GAGVSQSPRYKVTKRGQDVALRCDPISGHVSLYWYRQALGQGPEFLTYFNYEAQQDKSGLPNDRFSAERPEGSISTLTIQRTEQRDSAMYRCASSSPGVAGELSYEQYFGPGTRLTVT.

The V and J genes are TRBV19 and TRBJ1-5; the D is unclear. The germline CDR1 and CDR2 sequences are LNHDA and SQIVND (reference sequence). V dropped 8 bases and J dropped 6 bases, with 20 bases sitting between them. CDR3 size: 15 residues. The CDR3 reads CASAVFGVPGQPQHF. The CDR3 DNA follows: TGTGCCAGTGCCGTATTCGGAGTTCCCGGTCAGCCCCAGCATTTT.

The rearrangement uses TRBV5-1 and TRBJ2-7; tentative D call: TRBD2 (6 bases). V dropped 1 base and J dropped 6 bases, with 14 bases sitting between them. This CDR3 spans 14 amino acids. Germline CDR1 reads SGHRS; CDR2 reads YFSETQ. CDR3 protein: CASSLRLDNGEQYF. As DNA, the CDR3 is TGCGCCAGCAGCTTGCGACTAGATAACGGCGAGCAGTACTTC. The complete variable domain, with remaining parts taken from reference TRBV5-1 and TRBJ2-7, reads KAGVTQTPRYLIKTRGQQVTLSCSPISGHRSVSWYQQTPGQGLQFLFEYFSETQRNKGNFPGRFSGRQFSNSRSEMNVSTLELGDSALYLCASSLRLDNGEQYFGPGTRLTVT.

Remarks on this clone: The same CDR3 arises from other DNA sequences in this sample as well. The gene calls are TRBV5-1 and TRBJ1-1, with 10 bases fitting TRBD1. The CDR3 has 14 residues. V dropped 4 bases and J dropped 1; count of bases not matched to a gene: 1. Germline CDR1 and CDR2: SGHRS and YFSETQ. The CDR3 protein is CASSRDRGNTEAFF. CDR3 nucleotide sequence: TGCGCCAGCAGCCGGGACAGGGGGAACACTGAAGCTTTCTTT.

V usage is TRBV4-1 and J usage is TRBJ2-5, with a tentative D call TRBD2 (5 bases). CDR1 is MGHRA and CDR2 is YSYEKL in the germline V gene. The CDR3 is made up of 15 amino acids. V shed 2 bases and J shed 7 bases, with 17 bases lying between them. The CDR3 DNA reads as TGCGCCAGCAGCCAAACGGACGGGAATTGGGGGACCCAGTACTTC. Translating gives CASSQTDGNWGTQYF.

The J gene is TRBJ1-5, the V gene TRBV3-1 (or the pseudogene TRBV3-2), with D perhaps TRBD1 (5 bases). In germline, CDR1 is LGHDT, CDR2 YNNKEL (reference sequence). V was clipped by 4 bases and J by 9 bases, with 31 bases between them. This CDR3 has 19 amino acids. CDR3 in amino acids: CASSLSTESEFFNLVPQHF. The DNA of the CDR3 is TGTGCCAGCAGCCTCTCGACAGAGTCCGAATTTTTCAATCTAGTGCCCCAGCATTTT.

The V gene is TRBV15, the J gene TRBJ1-2; 8 bases are a match to TRBD1. The CDR3 contains 14 residues. CDR1 and CDR2 from the germline V gene are LNHNV and YYDKDF (reference sequence). V gave up 7 bases and J gave up 4 bases; unmatched junction bases: 8. This chain's CDR3 is CATTIPGGFYGYTF. DNA of the CDR3: TGTGCCACCACCATCCCAGGGGGCTTCTATGGCTACACCTTC.

The chain carries TRBV30 and TRBJ2-1, with D possibly matching TRBD1 (5 bases). The germline CDR1 and CDR2 sequences are GTSNPN and SVGIG (reference sequence). The V end was cut by 4 bases, the J end by 10 bases, with 23 bases between. The CDR3 is 15 residues long. CDR3 bases: TGTGCCTGGACTGACTGGAATAACTACAGACAGGAGCAGTTCTTC. Its protein is CAWTDWNNYRQEQFF.

This chain's CDR3 is CASSSDSGNEQFF. CDR3 coding DNA: TGTGCCAGCAGCTCAGATAGCGGCAATGAGCAGTTCTTC. The rearrangement links TRBV5-4 to TRBJ2-1, with a possible D match to TRBD2 (6 bases). V lost 3 bases and J 6 bases, leaving 10 bases between the germline ends. The CDR3 is made up of 13 amino acids. Germline loops: CDR1 SGHNT, CDR2 YYREEE (reference sequence).

This clone was recorded only once. This sequence joins TRBV5-1 and TRBJ1-6; 8 bases match TRBD1. This CDR3 spans 14 amino acids. Per the germline V gene, CDR1 is SGHRS and CDR2 is YFSETQ. V was pared by 4 bases and J by 10 bases, with 7 bases of the junction left unmatched. Here the CDR3 reads CASSPGQGISPLHF. For the CDR3, the DNA is TGCGCCAGCAGCCCTGGACAGGGAATCTCACCCCTCCACTTT. The full variable domain, with the rest looked up from reference TRBV5-1 and TRBJ1-6, is KAGVTQTPRYLIKTRGQQVTLSCSPISGHRSVSWYQQTPGQGLQFLFEYFSETQRNKGNFPGRFSGRQFSNSRSEMNVSTLELGDSALYLCASSPGQGISPLHFGNGTRLTVT.

The gene calls are TRBV14 and TRBJ2-1; TRBD2 agrees at 10 bases. Germline CDR1 SGHDN, CDR2 FVKESK. The CDR3 length is 17 residues. Unmatched junction bases numbered 11, after V lost 4 bases and J lost 5 bases. CDR3 sequence: CASSLRRTSGMNNEQFF. CDR3 DNA sequence: TGTGCCAGCAGCCTCCGACGAACTAGCGGGATGAACAATGAGCAGTTCTTC.

This clone was observed a single time. The chain combines TRBV7-9 with TRBJ2-3, with a possible D match to TRBD1 (5 bases). The V and J ends lost 4 bases and 3 bases respectively, with 14 bases between them. The CDR3 is made up of 15 amino acids. Germline CDR1 reads SEHNR; CDR2 reads FQNEAQ (reference sequence). In nucleotides, the CDR3 is TGTGCCAGCAGCTCTAGTCCAGGGAAAACAGATACGCAGTATTTT. Its translation: CASSSSPGKTDTQYF.

The chain carries TRBV24-1 and TRBJ2-2; 10 bases are shared with TRBD2. CDR1 and CDR2 (germline): KGHDR, SFDVKD. This CDR3 is 16 amino acids long. With 5 bases clipped from V and 6 bases from J, the junction kept 8 bases outside the gene matches. CDR3 sequence (DNA): TGTGCCACCAGTGTGACTACTAGCGGGATTGCCGGGGAGCTGTTTTTT. It yields the protein CATSVTTSGIAGELFF.

The J gene is TRBJ2-1, the V gene TRBV14; 7 bases line up with TRBD1. There are 16 residues in the CDR3. The V and J ends lost 2 bases and 8 bases, in that order; junction bases with no gene match: 12. In germline, CDR1 is SGHDN, CDR2 FVKESK. DNA of the CDR3: TGTGCCAGCAGCCAAATGGACAGGTGGCATGGGGATGAGCAGTTCTTC. It translates to CASSQMDRWHGDEQFF.